The 3 T cell receptor beta chains below come from one sample, sequenced in a study of identical twins. TCRdb fed the 5' RACE reads into MiXCR, producing one record per CDR3 protein. The sample holds 700,000 or so distinct CDR3 sequences, 8% to 9% seen once. The data were also submitted as part of a second study, on yellow fever vaccine responses in identical twins.

The specimen was PBMCs. Receptors originate from a woman between 18 and 30 years old in good health.

This clonotype was counted between two and nine times. V usage is TRBV7-2 and J usage is TRBJ2-3, with TRBD2 matching 9 bases. Germline V gives CDR1 SGHTA, CDR2 FQGNSA. Trimming took 1 base from V and 10 from J; bases not matched to a gene: 6. This CDR3 is 14 amino acids long. The CDR3 DNA reads TGTGCCAGCAGCTTAGTCGGTAGCGGGAGTTCGCAGTATTTT. Protein: CASSLVGSGSSQYF.

This clonotype was seen a few times. The chain is built from TRBV15 and TRBJ2-7; D may be TRBD2 (7 bases). CDR1 is LNHNV and CDR2 is YYDKDF in the germline V gene (reference sequence). V lost 0 bases to trimming and J lost 1 base, with 10 bases between them. The CDR3 is 15 amino acids. The CDR3: CATSRDRGGSYEQYF. The CDR3 coding sequence is TGTGCCACCAGCAGAGATAGGGGGGGGTCCTACGAGCAGTACTTC.

The chain combines TRBV30 with TRBJ1-2; D is perhaps TRBD1 (5 bases). V was shortened by 2 bases and J by 7 bases, with 11 bases between the two germline ends. Germline assignment: CDR1 GTSNPN and CDR2 SVGIG (reference sequence). CDR3 length equals 12 residues. CDR3 amino acids: CAWSLGGSGYTF. Written as DNA, the CDR3 is TGTGCCTGGAGTCTCGGGGGAAGTGGCTACACCTTC.